This T cell receptor beta chain was identified in a study of CD8 T cells in Susac syndrome (dated by TCRdb to 2018 to 2020). In terms of the full investigation: The study used repertoire sequencing to test whether antigen drove CD8+ T cell activation and differentiation in Susac syndrome. The research as a whole found: The study acknowledged that relatively few individuals were included in the TCR sequencing and HLA analysis.

Turning to this clonotype: It has no known antigen specificity. No qualities accompany the bases; no much larger clone lies one base away.

Trimming removed 4 bases from V and 5 bases from J; the gene matches leave 8 bases unexplained. The germline V gene (reference sequence) gives CDR1 as DFQATT and CDR2 as SNEGSKA. Including cysteine and phenylalanine, the CDR3 has 14 amino acids. Left in the record is the CDR3 DNA by itself, 42 bases read in frame from the first base. Peripheral blood CD8+ and CD4+ T cells from healthy donors, Susac syndrome patients and multiple sclerosis patients were profiled using high-throughput TCR beta sequencing. The healthy donors served as controls matched for age and sex. Bulk CD8+ and CD4+ T cells were purified by magnetic negative isolation, whereas CD8+ TEMRA cells were enriched by FACS. Blood was collected in EDTA tubes and processed within 24 hours, with PBMCs isolated through density gradient centrifugation. PBMCs intended for TCR sequencing were frozen in liquid nitrogen and were later thawed in a 37 degrees C water bath. A purity of at least 90% was achieved for sorted or isolated CD4+, CD8+ and CD8+ TEMRA cells.

RNA was extracted using the RNeasy kit, and about 0.45 to 1 ug of the RNA was reverse transcribed with random hexamers. The immunoSEQ multiplex PCR assay, covering 54 Vbeta and 13 Jbeta segments, was used to amplify TCR beta CDR3 regions. To correct PCR amplification bias, a synthetic template baseline was used for both primer optimization and computational correction. In the source study's methods: Only productive sequences were kept, with reads annotated to V, D and J genes according to IMGT and analyzed in immunoSEQ Analyzer. Clonality was computed as one minus Shannon entropy normalized by log2 of the number of productive unique sequences. For each patient and control, public and private clones were evaluated within the 100 most prevalent clones. Clones were defined as Susac-specific when absent from the healthy and MS cohorts, from over 950 published viral clones and from other ImmuneACCESS disease sequences. TCRdb handled the public reads itself, with Q25 trimming in fastp and clone calling in MiXCR, and kept productive beta chains. Each entry merges the rows of one CDR3 protein and shows their most common DNA and genes. TCRdb's processing, not the authors', yielded these V and J calls. The sample table shows about 200,000 distinct CDR3 sequences, and around 95% are seen once. The ten largest clones take up 0.1% of the sample.

The V gene is TRBV20-1 and the J gene is TRBJ2-5; the central 9 bases match TRBD1. Sequenced material: CD4+ T cells from PBMCs. The sequence derives from a human donor in good health. The CDR3 here reads CSAIGTGRGETQYF. The DNA reads TGCAGTGCTATCGGGACAGGGAGGGGGGAGACCCAGTACTTC.